The rows below give T cell receptor beta chains drawn from one sample of a study of cytomegalovirus exposure and HLA in healthy donors. The assay was immunoSEQ multiplex PCR, and TCRdb's table has in-frame clones only and misses some. The sample holds 110,000 or so clones, 70% to 90% seen once. What was sequenced was PBMCs. The receptor set was obtained from a woman between 18 and 29 years old in good health and CMV-seropositive. The CDR3 runs from the conserved cysteine through the conserved F or W. The D gene is left open where the match is weak. Size values are once, few and many counts, or a class for expanded clones, and some rows have none.

clone_size: .
v_call: TRBV6-5
d_call: .
j_call: TRBJ1-5
cdr3_nt: TGTGCCAGCAGTTACTCAGGGGATGGAAATCAGCCCCAGCATTTT
cdr3_aa: CASSYSGDGNQPQHF

clone_size: .
v_call: TRBV28
d_call: TRBD1
j_call: TRBJ1-6
cdr3_nt: TGTGCCAGCAGCCCGGGACAGGGGGCTTCACCCCTCCACTTT
cdr3_aa: CASSPGQGASPLHF

clone_size: .
v_call: TRBV6-1
d_call: .
j_call: TRBJ2-1
cdr3_nt: TGTGCCAGCAGTGAAGTCAGGTACAATGAGCAGTTCTTC
cdr3_aa: CASSEVRYNEQFF

clone_size: few
v_call: TRBV19
d_call: TRBD2
j_call: TRBJ2-1
cdr3_nt: TGTGCCAGTAGTATAAATGCGGGGGACTACAATGAGCAGTTCTTC
cdr3_aa: CASSINAGDYNEQFF

clone_size: .
v_call: TRBV29-1
d_call: .
j_call: TRBJ1-4
cdr3_nt: TGCAGCGTTGACCCGGGGTGGAATGAAAAACTGTTTTTT
cdr3_aa: CSVDPGWNEKLFF

clone_size: once
v_call: TRBV7-6
d_call: TRBD1
j_call: TRBJ1-1
cdr3_nt: TGTGCCAGCAGCTGGGCCCAGGGGGAGACTGAAGCTTTCTTT
cdr3_aa: CASSWAQGETEAFF

clone_size: once
v_call: TRBV4-1
d_call: .
j_call: TRBJ2-7
cdr3_nt: TGCGCCAGCAGCCAAGGACCCGGGGTCAATATCTACGAGCAGTACTTC
cdr3_aa: CASSQGPGVNIYEQYF

clone_size: .
v_call: TRBV6-6
d_call: TRBD2
j_call: TRBJ2-5
cdr3_nt: TGTGCCAGCAGTTACTCACCCGGGGGGGAGACCCAGTACTTC
cdr3_aa: CASSYSPGGETQYF

clone_size: .
v_call: TRBV9
d_call: .
j_call: TRBJ2-1
cdr3_nt: TGTGCCAGCAGCCTCCGGGGTGGCTCCTACAATGAGCAGTTCTTC
cdr3_aa: CASSLRGGSYNEQFF

clone_size: .
v_call: TRBV15
d_call: TRBD2
j_call: TRBJ2-2
cdr3_nt: TGTGCCACCAGCCGAGGCGGCGGGGGGGCCGGGGAGCTGTTTTTT
cdr3_aa: CATSRGGGGAGELFF

clone_size: .
v_call: TRBV6-1
d_call: .
j_call: TRBJ1-2
cdr3_nt: TGTGCCAGCAGTGAAATGAGGGTTGATGGCTACACCTTC
cdr3_aa: CASSEMRVDGYTF

clone_size: .
v_call: TRBV6-5
d_call: TRBD2
j_call: TRBJ2-5
cdr3_nt: TGTGCCAGCAGCTTGACTAGCGGGAAAGAGACCCAGTACTTC
cdr3_aa: CASSLTSGKETQYF

clone_size: .
v_call: TRBV6-1
d_call: .
j_call: TRBJ1-4
cdr3_nt: TGTGCCAGCAGTGAAACGGGATCGGAAAAACTGTTTTTT
cdr3_aa: CASSETGSEKLFF